This T cell receptor beta chain was recovered during a study of T cell clonotyping in hematopoietic cell transplantation. The method was immunoSEQ multiplex PCR; TCRdb's version includes in-frame clones alone and lacks a portion of them. Here the sample spans approximately 20,000 clones, roughly 80% being singletons. In germline, CDR1 is MNHEY, CDR2 SMNVEV (reference sequence). There are 17 residues in the CDR3. The trim removed 0 bases at V and 0 bases at J, leaving 8 bases unmatched. The V call is TRBV27, the J call TRBJ2-7, with 7 positions matching TRBD1. The sequenced material came from peripheral blood mononuclear cells. The receptor was derived from a man between 60 and 75 years old in good health. Some clones in this sample may be carry-over from other donors' samples. The CDR3 reads CASSLSNLPGGSYEQYF. The CDR3 region has the DNA TGTGCCAGCAGTTTATCGAATCTTCCAGGGGGCTCCTACGAGCAGTACTTC.